What follows describes a single T cell receptor beta chain. The repertoire was sequenced with immunoSEQ multiplex PCR; TCRdb's copy has only in-frame clones and lacks some. The repertoire has 250,000 to 300,000 clones, 88% of them found once; the top ten carry roughly 0.8%. Per germline, CDR1 SGHTA and CDR2 FQGNSA. V shed 1 base and J shed 1 base, with 13 bases lying between them. The CDR3 contains 16 residues. This entry comes from a study of blood T cell repertoires in COVID-19. At the level of the study: From T cells, B-cell-depleted T cells, or PBMCs came the material, which was cDNA or gDNA.

This sequence was found in a woman aged 25 to 39 with acute or convalescent COVID-19. The genes are TRBV7-2 and TRBJ1-2; D is ambiguous. The specimen sequenced was peripheral blood. CDR3 in amino acids: CASSLVSVRVNYGYTF. For the CDR3, the DNA is TGTGCCAGCAGCTTAGTCTCTGTTCGGGTTAACTATGGCTACACCTTC.